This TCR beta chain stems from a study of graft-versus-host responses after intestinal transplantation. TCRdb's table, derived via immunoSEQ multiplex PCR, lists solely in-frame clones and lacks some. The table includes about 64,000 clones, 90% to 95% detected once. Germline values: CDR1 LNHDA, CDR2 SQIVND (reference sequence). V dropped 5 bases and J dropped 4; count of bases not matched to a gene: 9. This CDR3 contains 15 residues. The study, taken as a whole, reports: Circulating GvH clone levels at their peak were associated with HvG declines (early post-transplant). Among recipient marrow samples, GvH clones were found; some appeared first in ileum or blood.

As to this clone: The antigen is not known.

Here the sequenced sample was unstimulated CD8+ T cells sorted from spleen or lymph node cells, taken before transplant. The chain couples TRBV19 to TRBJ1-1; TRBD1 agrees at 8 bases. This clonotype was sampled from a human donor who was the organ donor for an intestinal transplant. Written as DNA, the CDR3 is TGTGCCAGTAGTCCAAGCGACAGGGGTGGCACTGAAGCTTTCTTT. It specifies CASSPSDRGGTEAFF.